A single sample gave rise to the 21 T cell receptor beta chains below, sequenced in a study of blood T cell repertoires in COVID-19. The data were produced by immunoSEQ multiplex PCR, yet TCRdb's version contains in-frame clones alone and is incomplete. The table shows about 100,000 clones, with around 92% occurring only once. The specimen sequenced was peripheral blood. These receptors were collected from a man aged 50-59 years with active COVID-19.

In regard to this clone: This sample also contains other DNA sequences that code for the same CDR3. The V call is TRBV5-1, the J call TRBJ1-1; 8 bases are shared with TRBD1. V lost 0 bases, J lost 1 base, and 2 bases stayed unmatched. The germline gives CDR1 SGHRS, CDR2 YFSETQ. This CDR3 is 15 amino acids long. CDR3: CASSLGDRRNTEAFF. For the CDR3, the DNA is TGCGCCAGCAGCTTGGGGGACAGGCGGAACACTGAAGCTTTCTTT. Full variable domain (outside the CDR3, taken from reference TRBV5-1 and TRBJ1-1): KAGVTQTPRYLIKTRGQQVTLSCSPISGHRSVSWYQQTPGQGLQFLFEYFSETQRNKGNFPGRFSGRQFSNSRSEMNVSTLELGDSALYLCASSLGDRRNTEAFFGQGTRLTVV.

The V call is TRBV19, the J call TRBJ1-5; tentatively, D is TRBD1 (6 bases). Germline V gene data show CDR1 as LNHDA and CDR2 as SQIVND (reference sequence). CDR3 length: 13 residues. V was trimmed by 8 bases and J by 9 bases, leaving 17 bases between them. CDR3 residues: CASGLQGGGPQHF. The CDR3 nucleotides are TGTGCCAGTGGACTACAGGGAGGGGGGCCCCAGCATTTT.

This chain links TRBV10-1 with TRBJ2-2; D may be TRBD1 (5 bases). V was clipped by 2 bases and J by 6 bases, with 7 bases between them. CDR1 and CDR2 (germline): WNHNN, SYGVQD (reference sequence). CDR3 length: 13 residues. CDR3 sequence reads: CASSEDSPGELFF. In DNA form, the CDR3 reads TGCGCCAGCAGTGAGGACAGTCCCGGGGAGCTGTTTTTT.

V gene TRBV3-1 (or the pseudogene TRBV3-2) combines with J gene TRBJ2-3; 12 bases are shared with TRBD2. The CDR3 sequence is 16 residues long. Trimming took 4 bases from V and 5 from J; bases not matched to a gene: 7. Per germline, CDR1 LGHDT and CDR2 YNNKEL (reference sequence). DNA for the CDR3: TGTGCCAGCAGCCGGGCTAGCGGGAGGGGAAGAGATACGCAGTATTTT. Amino acids: CASSRASGRGRDTQYF.

The V call is TRBV2, the J call TRBJ1-6; the D gene is possibly TRBD1 (5 bases). The CDR3 spans 15 residues. Germline V gives CDR1 SNHLY, CDR2 FYNNEI. V gave up 5 bases and J gave up 1 base, with 9 bases separating them. The CDR3: CASSRGGSYNSPLHF. The DNA of the CDR3 is TGTGCCAGCAGTCGGGGGGGATCCTATAATTCACCCCTCCACTTT.

This clone has a handful of counts. This rearrangement joins TRBV7-6 to TRBJ2-7; 13 positions match TRBD2. The CDR3 has 15 residues. Trimming removed 6 bases from V and 7 bases from J; junction bases left unmatched: 9. The germline V gene encodes CDR1 SGHVS and CDR2 FNYEAQ. The CDR3 here is CASRPTSGRAGEQYF. Written as DNA, the CDR3 is TGTGCCAGCAGGCCAACTAGCGGGAGGGCTGGTGAGCAGTACTTC.

The chain links TRBV27 to TRBJ2-7, with D perhaps TRBD2 (5 bases). Trimming cost V 1 base and J 3 bases, with 19 bases left between them. The CDR3 sequence is 17 residues long. The germline gives CDR1 MNHEY, CDR2 SMNVEV (reference sequence). The CDR3 nucleotides are TGTGCCAGCAGTTTATATACCACCCACGGAGGAGTCTACGAGCAGTACTTC. As protein: CASSLYTTHGGVYEQYF.

The genes are TRBV29-1 and TRBJ1-2; D remains unclear. Trimming pared 4 bases from V and 0 bases from J, leaving 12 bases between. The length of the CDR3 is 14 residues. Germline loops: CDR1 SQVTM, CDR2 ANQGSEA. CDR3 sequence reads: CSVVAVATNYGYTF. CDR3 bases: TGCAGCGTTGTCGCTGTAGCTACTAACTATGGCTACACCTTC.

The chain uses TRBV5-1 and TRBJ2-1; TRBD1 might be the D (6 bases). Looked up from germline, CDR1 is SGHRS and CDR2 is YFSETQ. Trimming removed 0 bases at V and 0 bases at J, with 10 bases between. The length of the CDR3 is 16 residues. CDR3 in DNA: TGCGCCAGCAGCTTGGGGGGGCTCCCCTCCTACAATGAGCAGTTCTTC. It codes for CASSLGGLPSYNEQFF.

V is TRBV18 and J is TRBJ2-7; D is possibly TRBD1 (6 bases). CDR3 size: 14 residues. Germline V gives CDR1 KGHSH, CDR2 LQKENI. Trimming removed 4 bases from V and 4 bases from J, with 14 bases in between. The CDR3: CASSLGGNRYEQYF. Here the CDR3 DNA reads TGTGCCAGCTCACTTGGGGGCAATAGGTACGAGCAGTACTTC.

This chain connects TRBV11-2 to TRBJ2-7; 8 positions agree with TRBD2. Germline values: CDR1 SGHAT, CDR2 FQNNGV. The CDR3 has 18 residues. With 3 bases clipped from V and 2 bases from J, the junction kept 15 bases outside the gene matches. CDR3 sequence reads: CASSFSQTGTSRPYEQYF. For the CDR3, the DNA is TGTGCCAGCAGCTTTAGCCAAACCGGGACTAGTCGGCCCTACGAGCAGTACTTC.

This chain connects TRBV29-1 to TRBJ2-1; TRBD2 matches 7 bases. There are 16 residues in the CDR3. Germline lookup yields CDR1 SQVTM and CDR2 ANQGSEA. The V gene end was trimmed by 5 bases and the J gene end by 8 bases; junction bases not matched to a gene: 18. This CDR3 reads CSVNGRGGGSPHEQFF. CDR3 DNA: TGCAGCGTTAACGGTCGTGGGGGGGGTAGCCCCCATGAGCAGTTCTTC.

The V gene is TRBV10-1, the J gene TRBJ2-7, with D perhaps TRBD2 (6 bases). Germline V gene lookup returns CDR1 WNHNN and CDR2 SYGVQD (reference sequence). The CDR3 is made up of 14 amino acids. V dropped 3 bases and J dropped 2 bases, with 11 bases sitting between them. CDR3 nucleotide sequence: TGCGCCAGCAGTGACGGCGGGACCCCCTACGAGCAGTACTTC. It specifies CASSDGGTPYEQYF.

Only one count was recorded for this clone. The chain links TRBV4-2 to TRBJ2-1; the D gene is possibly TRBD1 (5 bases). Trimming took off 0 bases at V and 0 bases at J, with 18 bases between the two ends. Germline lookup yields CDR1 LGHNA and CDR2 YNFKEQ. CDR3 size: 19 residues. CDR3 nucleotides: TGTGCCAGCAGCCAAGATAAGGTTTGGGGCGGAAGCTCCTACAATGAGCAGTTCTTC. Its translation: CASSQDKVWGGSSYNEQFF.

The V gene is TRBV7-9, the J gene TRBJ2-7, with 7 bases identical to TRBD1. Germline lookup yields CDR1 SEHNR and CDR2 FQNEAQ (reference sequence). This CDR3 spans 14 amino acids. V shed 5 bases, J shed 3 bases, and the junction held 7 bases outside the gene matches. This chain's CDR3 is CASSGDGTDYEQYF. DNA for the CDR3: TGTGCCAGCAGCGGAGACGGGACAGACTACGAGCAGTACTTC.

CDR3 sequence (DNA): TGTGCCAGCAGCTTGTTTGGGACAGTGCTAGACAATGAGCAGTTCTTC. It translates to CASSLFGTVLDNEQFF. The chain recombines TRBV5-6 with TRBJ2-1; 7 bases match TRBD1. Trimming removed 1 base from V and 5 bases from J; junction bases left unmatched: 9. Germline V gene data show CDR1 as SGHDT and CDR2 as YYEEEE. The CDR3 has 16 residues.

This rearrangement joins TRBV19 to TRBJ2-3; no clear D gene. V lost 9 bases and J lost 4, with 14 bases in between. Germline-derived CDR1 and CDR2 are LNHDA and SQIVND (reference sequence). There are 13 residues in the CDR3. The CDR3 loop reads CASRRTLADTQYF. Here the CDR3 DNA reads TGTGCCAGCCGCCGTACGTTAGCAGATACGCAGTATTTT. Based on the CDR3 plus reference TRBV19 and TRBJ2-3, the full variable domain is DGGITQSPKYLFRKEGQNVTLSCEQNLNHDAMYWYRQDPGQGLRLIYYSQIVNDFQKGDIAEGYSVSREKKESFPLTVTSAQKNPTAFYLCASRRTLADTQYFGPGTRLTVL.

The rearrangement links TRBV12-5 to TRBJ2-1; D may be TRBD2 (5 bases). The V gene lost 4 bases and the J gene lost 0 bases, with 16 bases spanning the gap. CDR1 and CDR2 from the germline V gene are LGHNT and FRNRAP. CDR3 length: 17 residues. This CDR3 reads CASGSNPERNSYNEQFF. In nucleotides, the CDR3 is TGTGCTAGTGGTTCGAACCCGGAGCGGAACTCCTACAATGAGCAGTTCTTC. Filled out from reference TRBV12-5 and TRBJ2-1, the complete variable domain reads DARVTQTPRHKVTEMGQEVTMRCQPILGHNTVFWYRQTMMQGLELLAYFRNRAPLDDSGMPKDRFSAEMPDATLATLKIQPSEPRDSAVYFCASGSNPERNSYNEQFFGPGTRLTVL.

The rearrangement joins TRBV5-1 to TRBJ2-7; 15 nucleotides match TRBD2. Germline CDR1 SGHRS, CDR2 YFSETQ. The trim removed 0 bases at V and 5 bases at J, leaving 9 bases unmatched. The CDR3 has 18 residues. CDR3 nucleotides: TGCGCCAGCAGCTTGGTGGGACTAGCGGGAGGTCCTAACCACGAGCAGTACTTC. This codes for CASSLVGLAGGPNHEQYF.

The chain combines TRBV7-8 with TRBJ2-5; 10 positions match TRBD2. The germline gives CDR1 SGHVS, CDR2 FQNEAQ. The CDR3 runs 18 residues. J was trimmed by 3 bases and V by 7 bases; bases with no gene match: 17. The CDR3 sequence: CASNPRASGGLKKETQYF. CDR3 in DNA: TGTGCCAGCAACCCGCGGGCTAGCGGGGGACTCAAGAAAGAGACCCAGTACTTC.

The rearrangement links TRBV29-1 to TRBJ2-7; D perhaps matches TRBD2 (5 bases). CDR3 length equals 15 residues. V lost 4 bases, J lost 0 bases, and 16 bases lay in between. CDR1 and CDR2 from the germline V gene are SQVTM and ANQGSEA. The CDR3 spells CSVVSPGKLSYEQYF. CDR3 nucleotide sequence: TGCAGCGTTGTCAGTCCGGGGAAACTCTCCTACGAGCAGTACTTC.